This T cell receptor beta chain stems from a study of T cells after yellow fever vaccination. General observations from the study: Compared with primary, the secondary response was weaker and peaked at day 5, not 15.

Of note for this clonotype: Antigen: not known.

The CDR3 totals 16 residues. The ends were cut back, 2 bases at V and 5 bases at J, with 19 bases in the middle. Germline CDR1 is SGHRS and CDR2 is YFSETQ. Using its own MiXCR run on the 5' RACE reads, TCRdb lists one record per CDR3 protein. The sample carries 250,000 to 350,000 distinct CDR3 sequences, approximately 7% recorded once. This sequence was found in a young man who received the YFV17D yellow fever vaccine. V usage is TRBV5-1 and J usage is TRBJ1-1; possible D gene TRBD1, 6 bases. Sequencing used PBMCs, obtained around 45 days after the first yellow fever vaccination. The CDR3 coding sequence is TGCGCCAGCAGCTTATCGGGCCCACAGGGTTTAACTGAAGCTTTCTTT. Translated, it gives CASSLSGPQGLTEAFF.